This TCR beta chain derives from a study of blood T cell repertoires in COVID-19. Study-level information: The United States, Italy and Spain supplied acute and convalescent COVID-19 samples.

As processed by the authors: Reference gene primer amplification gave nucleated cell count estimates. The assay was immunoSEQ multiplex PCR, and TCRdb's table has in-frame clones only and misses some. V and J calls and clone size are given by that table; D and trimming were obtained from the DNA. The data show some 120,000 clones, 88% seen once. Per germline, CDR1 KGHDR and CDR2 SFDVKD. CDR3 length equals 15 residues. V trimming: 4 bases; J trimming: 3 bases; junction bases outside the gene matches: 4. The chain recombines TRBV24-1 with TRBJ2-5; 10 nucleotides match TRBD1. This sequence originates from a human donor in a cohort sampled during active COVID-19. Material: peripheral blood. The CDR3 DNA reads TGTGCCACCAGTGACCTGGACAGGGGGAAAGAGACCCAGTACTTC. This codes for CATSDLDRGKETQYF.